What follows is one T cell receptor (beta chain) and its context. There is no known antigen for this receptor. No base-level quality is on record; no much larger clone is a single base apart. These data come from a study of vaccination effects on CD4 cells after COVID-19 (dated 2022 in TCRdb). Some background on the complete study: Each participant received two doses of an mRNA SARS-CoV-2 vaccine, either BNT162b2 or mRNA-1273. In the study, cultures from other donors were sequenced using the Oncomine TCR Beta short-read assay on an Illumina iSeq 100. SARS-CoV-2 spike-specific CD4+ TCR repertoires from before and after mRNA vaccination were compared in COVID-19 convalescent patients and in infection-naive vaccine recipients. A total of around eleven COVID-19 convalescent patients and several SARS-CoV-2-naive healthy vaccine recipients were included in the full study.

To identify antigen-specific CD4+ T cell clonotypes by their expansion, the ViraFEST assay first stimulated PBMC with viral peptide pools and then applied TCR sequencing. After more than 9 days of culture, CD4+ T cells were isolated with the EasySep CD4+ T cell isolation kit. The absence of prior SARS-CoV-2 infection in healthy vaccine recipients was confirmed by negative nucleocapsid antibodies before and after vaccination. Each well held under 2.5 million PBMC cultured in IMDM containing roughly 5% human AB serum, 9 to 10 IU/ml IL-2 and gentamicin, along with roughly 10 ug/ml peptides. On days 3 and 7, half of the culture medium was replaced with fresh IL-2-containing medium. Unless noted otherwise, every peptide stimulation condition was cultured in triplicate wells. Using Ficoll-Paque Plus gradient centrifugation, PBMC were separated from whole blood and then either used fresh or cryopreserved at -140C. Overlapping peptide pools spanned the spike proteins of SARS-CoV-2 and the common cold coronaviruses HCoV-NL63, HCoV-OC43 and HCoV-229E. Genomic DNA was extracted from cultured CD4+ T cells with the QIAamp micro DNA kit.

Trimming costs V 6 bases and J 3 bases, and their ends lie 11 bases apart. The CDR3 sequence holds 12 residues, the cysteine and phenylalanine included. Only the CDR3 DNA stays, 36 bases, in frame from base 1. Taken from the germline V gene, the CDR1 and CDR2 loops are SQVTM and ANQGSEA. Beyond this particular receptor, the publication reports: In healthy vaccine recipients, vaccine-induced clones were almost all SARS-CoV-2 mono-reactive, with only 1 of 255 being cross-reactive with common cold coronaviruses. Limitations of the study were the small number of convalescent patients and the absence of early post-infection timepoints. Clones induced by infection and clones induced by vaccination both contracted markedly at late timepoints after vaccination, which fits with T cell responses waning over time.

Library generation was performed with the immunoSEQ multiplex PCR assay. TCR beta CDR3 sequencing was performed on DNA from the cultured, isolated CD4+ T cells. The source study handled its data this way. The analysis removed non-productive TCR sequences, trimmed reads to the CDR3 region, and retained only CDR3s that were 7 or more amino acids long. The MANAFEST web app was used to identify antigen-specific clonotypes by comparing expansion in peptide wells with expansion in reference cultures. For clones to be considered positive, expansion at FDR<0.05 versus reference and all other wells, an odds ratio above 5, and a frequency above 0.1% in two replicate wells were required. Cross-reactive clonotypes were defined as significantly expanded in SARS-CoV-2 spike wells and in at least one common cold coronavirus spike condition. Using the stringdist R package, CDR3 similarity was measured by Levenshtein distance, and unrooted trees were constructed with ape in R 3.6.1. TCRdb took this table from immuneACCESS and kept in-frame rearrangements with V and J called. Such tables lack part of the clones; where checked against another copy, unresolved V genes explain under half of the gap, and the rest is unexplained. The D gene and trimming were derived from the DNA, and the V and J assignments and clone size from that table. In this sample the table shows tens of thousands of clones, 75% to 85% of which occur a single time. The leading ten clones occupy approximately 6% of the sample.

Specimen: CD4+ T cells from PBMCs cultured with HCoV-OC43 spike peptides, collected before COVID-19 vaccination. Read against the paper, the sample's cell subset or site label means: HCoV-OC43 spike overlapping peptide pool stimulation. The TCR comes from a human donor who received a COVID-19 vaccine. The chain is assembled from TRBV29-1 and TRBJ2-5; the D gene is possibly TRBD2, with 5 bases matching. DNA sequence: TGCAGCGTGATAGGGCGGGAAGAGACCCAGTACTTC. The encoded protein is CSVIGREETQYF.